This T cell receptor (beta chain) derives from a study of graft-versus-host responses after intestinal transplantation. On the study more broadly: Each recipient received a multivisceral, liver-intestinal, or isolated intestinal graft. Induction using anti-thymocyte globulin, followed by tacrolimus and steroids for 2 to 4 years, was given to all recipients.

Study results and caveats: Circulating GvH clones peaking coincided with falling HvG clones soon after transplant.

Clones were read by immunoSEQ multiplex PCR, and TCRdb kept only the in-frame ones, dropping some. The profile covers approximately 75,000 clones, with over 85% appearing a single time and 0.53% taken by the ten largest. Turning to this clone: The antigen is not known. Within the sample, other DNA sequences also encode this same CDR3.

Specimen: unstimulated CD8+ T cells sorted from spleen or lymph node cells, collected before intestinal transplant. The clonotype was recovered from a human donor who received an intestinal transplant.

The CDR3 nucleotides read TGTGCCAGCAGTTACTCGAGTGGCGGGGATGGCTACACCTTC. It translates to CASSYSSGGDGYTF. The chain recombines TRBV6-6 with TRBJ1-2; D gene uncertain. With 0 bases removed from V and 6 bases from J, the gap between germline ends came to 11 bases. Germline assignment: CDR1 MNHNY and CDR2 SVGAGI (reference sequence). The CDR3 runs 14 residues.